The 24 T cell receptor beta chains given below trace back to one sample, sequenced in a study of blood T cell repertoires in COVID-19. Assay: immunoSEQ multiplex PCR; the TCRdb copy retains only in-frame clones and omits some. The table records about 100,000 clones, 85% of them present only once. The sample consisted of peripheral blood. Receptors were obtained from a human donor in a cohort sampled during active COVID-19.

The V gene is TRBV25-1, the J gene TRBJ1-2, with 8 nucleotides matching TRBD1. Germline assignment: CDR1 MGHDK and CDR2 SYGVNS. J lost 5 bases, V lost 4 bases, and 6 bases had no gene match. The CDR3 contains 14 residues. The CDR3 loop reads CASSALDRAYGYTF. In nucleotides, the CDR3 is TGTGCCAGCAGTGCATTGGACAGGGCTTATGGCTACACCTTC.

The chain is built from TRBV30 and TRBJ1-3, with TRBD1 as a possible D gene (6 bases). Trimming stripped 5 bases from V and 2 bases from J, with 13 bases between. CDR1 is GTSNPN, CDR2 SVGIG, per germline (reference sequence). The CDR3 is 14 amino acids. In DNA form, the CDR3 reads TGTGCCTGGGCAGACAGGTCTGCTGGAAACACCATATATTTT. It is translated as CAWADRSAGNTIYF. Supplemented by reference TRBV30 and TRBJ1-3, the full variable domain reads SQTIHQWPATLVQPVGSPLSLECTVEGTSNPNLYWYRQAAGRGLQLLFYSVGIGQISSEVPQNLSASRPQDRQFILSSKKLLLSDSGFYLCAWADRSAGNTIYFGEGSWLTVV.

V and J are TRBV5-1 and TRBJ1-1; D perhaps matches TRBD1 (6 bases). Germline V gene sequence: CDR1 SGHRS, CDR2 YFSETQ. The CDR3 length is 15 residues. V was trimmed by 4 bases and J by 4 bases, leaving 17 bases between them. Written as DNA, the CDR3 is TGCGCCAGCAGCCCTTATTTCAGGGGTAGCACTGAAGCTTTCTTT. This translates into CASSPYFRGSTEAFF.

This chain joins TRBV6-5 and TRBJ1-5, with D hard to call. Trimming shortened V by 0 bases and J by 0 bases, and 6 bases separated the two germline ends. The germline CDR1 and CDR2 sequences are MNHEY and SVGAGI. The CDR3 is made up of 15 amino acids. The CDR3 bases are TGTGCCAGCAGTTACTCGATAGATAGCAATCAGCCCCAGCATTTT. Its translation is CASSYSIDSNQPQHF.

The rearrangement uses TRBV10-3 and TRBJ2-7; TRBD2 matches at 8 bases. Trimming cost V 1 base and J 1 base; bases outside gene matches: 3. The germline V gene has CDR1 ENHRY and CDR2 SYGVKD. There are 15 residues in the CDR3. In nucleotides, the CDR3 is TGTGCCATCAGTGAGTTGGCTAGCGGGTCCTACGAGCAGTACTTC. Encoded protein: CAISELASGSYEQYF.

The gene calls are TRBV3-1 (or the pseudogene TRBV3-2) and TRBJ1-5, with unresolved D. The CDR3 loop spans 13 amino acids. Germline V gene sequence: CDR1 LGHDT, CDR2 YNNKEL (reference sequence). V was shortened by 0 bases and J by 7 bases, with 7 bases between the two germline ends. CDR3 residues: CASSQDITQPQHF. The CDR3 region has the DNA TGTGCCAGCAGCCAAGACATCACACAGCCCCAGCATTTT.

This clone has a handful of counts. The chain employs TRBV5-5 and TRBJ2-7, with no clear D. Germline CDR1 SGHKS, CDR2 YYEKEE (reference sequence). CDR3 length: 17 amino acids. V lost 0 bases and J lost 4, with 20 bases in between. CDR3 sequence reads: CASSLGVREARKYEQYF. CDR3 nucleotide sequence: TGTGCCAGCAGCTTGGGGGTCCGAGAGGCCAGAAAATACGAGCAGTACTTC.

The table lists this clone with a count of one. The chain uses TRBV5-5 and TRBJ2-7; tentatively, D is TRBD1 (6 bases). Germline assignment: CDR1 SGHKS and CDR2 YYEKEE (reference sequence). Trimming removed 0 bases at V and 2 bases at J, with 15 bases between. The CDR3 covers 16 residues. The CDR3 nucleotides read TGTGCCAGCAGCTTGGCGGCGACAGGCCGCACCTACGAGCAGTACTTC. It encodes CASSLAATGRTYEQYF. Looking up the rest from reference TRBV5-5 and TRBJ2-7 gives the full variable domain: DAGVTQSPTHLIKTRGQQVTLRCSPISGHKSVSWYQQVLGQGPQFIFQYYEKEERGRGNFPDRFSARQFPNYSSELNVNALLLGDSALYLCASSLAATGRTYEQYFGPGTRLTVT.

The chain combines TRBV14 with TRBJ2-1; 8 nucleotides agree with TRBD1. There are 17 residues in the CDR3. Unmatched junction bases numbered 9, after V lost 5 bases and J lost 0 bases. Germline V CDR1 and CDR2: SGHDN, FVKESK. Here the CDR3 reads CASSGGQGHRSYNEQFF. CDR3 sequence (DNA): TGTGCCAGCAGCGGCGGACAGGGACACCGCTCCTACAATGAGCAGTTCTTC.

In the case of this clone: At one end, the junction sequence differs from germline, possibly due to a read error. The chain is built from TRBV7-6 and TRBJ2-7; possible D gene TRBD1, 6 bases. CDR3 length: 11 residues. Germline V gives CDR1 SGHVS, CDR2 FNYEAQ. CDR3 amino acids: CASSQNRELVF. CDR3 sequence (DNA): TGTGCCAGCAGCCAGAACAGGGAGTTGGTATTC.

The chain employs TRBV30 and TRBJ1-1; D uncertain. This CDR3 contains 12 residues. The V end lost 2 bases, the J end lost 1 base, and 5 bases lay between the germline ends. Germline V gene sequence: CDR1 GTSNPN, CDR2 SVGIG (reference sequence). Here the CDR3 reads CAWSSENTEAFF. The CDR3 DNA is TGTGCCTGGAGTTCAGAGAACACTGAAGCTTTCTTT.

This clone was counted once. The CDR3 is CSTGSLGYTF. CDR3 bases: TGCAGTACAGGTTCTCTTGGCTACACCTTC. The chain is built from TRBV20-1 and TRBJ1-2; D is possibly TRBD1 (5 bases). V gave up 8 bases and J gave up 7 bases, with 11 bases separating them. From germline, CDR1 is DFQATT and CDR2 SNEGSKA (reference sequence). The CDR3 spans 10 residues.

The chain couples TRBV19 to TRBJ2-1; D may be TRBD1 (5 bases). Germline loops: CDR1 LNHDA, CDR2 SQIVND (reference sequence). Trimming cost V 6 bases and J 7 bases, with 13 bases left between them. The CDR3 is 13 residues long. CDR3 in DNA: TGTGCCAGTAGGGCAGACAGAACTAATGAGCAGTTCTTC. This translates into CASRADRTNEQFF.

The V call is TRBV5-6, the J call TRBJ2-1; TRBD1 matches at 8 bases. This CDR3 is built from 13 residues. Unmatched junction bases numbered 1, after V lost 2 bases and J lost 6 bases. CDR1 is SGHDT, CDR2 YYEEEE, per germline. The CDR3 protein is CASSFTGGNEQFF. DNA of the CDR3: TGTGCCAGCAGCTTCACAGGGGGCAATGAGCAGTTCTTC.

The chain carries TRBV19 and TRBJ2-2; D is possibly TRBD2 (5 bases). CDR3 length: 15 amino acids. Trimming shortened V by 5 bases and J by 2 bases, and 12 bases separated the two germline ends. Germline V gives CDR1 LNHDA, CDR2 SQIVND (reference sequence). CDR3 in amino acids: CASSLYRDNTGELFF. The CDR3 region has the DNA TGTGCCAGTAGTCTCTACCGGGATAACACCGGGGAGCTGTTTTTT.

The rearrangement uses TRBV2 and TRBJ2-1, with TRBD1 matching over 11 bases. Germline lookup yields CDR1 SNHLY and CDR2 FYNNEI. V shed 2 bases, J shed 6 bases, and the junction held 3 bases outside the gene matches. The length of the CDR3 is 15 residues. In nucleotides, the CDR3 is TGTGCCAGCAGTGAAATTGGGACAGGGGGCAATGAGCAGTTCTTC. It translates to CASSEIGTGGNEQFF. Supplemented by reference TRBV2 and TRBJ2-1, the full variable domain reads EPEVTQTPSHQVTQMGQEVILRCVPISNHLYFYWYRQILGQKVEFLVSFYNNEISEKSEIFDDQFSVERPDGSNFTLKIRSTKLEDSAMYFCASSEIGTGGNEQFFGPGTRLTVL.

Only one count was recorded for this clone. This chain links TRBV10-1 with TRBJ2-7, with TRBD1 identical over 7 bases. The CDR3 has 13 residues. CDR1 and CDR2 from the germline V gene are WNHNN and SYGVQD (reference sequence). V dropped 5 bases and J dropped 3; count of bases not matched to a gene: 4. CDR3 sequence (DNA): TGCGCCAGCAGTAACAGGGGATTCTACGAGCAGTACTTC. It codes for CASSNRGFYEQYF.

The J gene is TRBJ2-3, the V gene TRBV4-3, with 9 bases lining up with TRBD2. Germline-derived CDR1 and CDR2 are LGHNA and YSLEER. The V segment lost 2 bases and the J segment 7 bases; nucleotides outside the gene matches: 7. The CDR3 length is 15 residues. The CDR3 nucleotides read TGCGCCAGCAGCCAACTTAGCGGGAGAGCAAATACGCAGTATTTT. It is translated as CASSQLSGRANTQYF.

J is TRBJ2-7 and V is TRBV6-5; TRBD2 agrees at 14 bases. The CDR3 totals 15 residues. V lost 6 bases, J lost 5 bases, and 6 bases stayed unmatched. Germline V gene lookup returns CDR1 MNHEY and CDR2 SVGAGI. DNA for the CDR3: TGTGCCAGCAGGGGGACTAGCGGGAGAAACCACGAGCAGTACTTC. Protein product: CASRGTSGRNHEQYF.

V is TRBV3-1 (or the pseudogene TRBV3-2) and J is TRBJ2-2; the match to TRBD2 covers 8 bases. J was trimmed by 3 bases and V by 6 bases; bases with no gene match: 9. Germline V CDR1 and CDR2: LGHDT, YNNKEL (reference sequence). The CDR3 spans 16 residues. CDR3 coding DNA: TGTGCCAGCAGTCAACTCGCCGGGAGGGACACCGGGGAGCTGTTTTTT. Translation gives CASSQLAGRDTGELFF.

The chain links TRBV4-3 to TRBJ2-5; 10 nucleotides align to TRBD2. CDR3 length equals 17 residues. In germline, CDR1 is LGHNA, CDR2 YSLEER. V was pared by 0 bases and J by 7 bases, with 11 bases of the junction left unmatched. DNA of the CDR3: TGCGCCAGCAGCCAAGATGGACTAGCGGCACGTGGGGGGACCCAGTACTTC. Amino acid sequence: CASSQDGLAARGGTQYF.

The chain combines TRBV27 with TRBJ2-7, with TRBD1 matching over 7 bases. Germline loops: CDR1 MNHEY, CDR2 SMNVEV (reference sequence). J was trimmed by 2 bases and V by 5 bases; bases with no gene match: 9. The CDR3 has 15 residues. The DNA of the CDR3 is TGTGCCAGCAGTCAAAAGACAGGGCTCCCCTACGAGCAGTACTTC. The encoded protein is CASSQKTGLPYEQYF.

The V gene is TRBV2, the J gene TRBJ1-5; no firm D call. CDR3 size: 12 residues. CDR1 SNHLY and CDR2 FYNNEI come from the germline V gene. V was trimmed by 3 bases and J by 4 bases, leaving 4 bases between them. The CDR3, as DNA: TGTGCCAGCAGTGACGGGAATCAGCCCCAGCATTTT. It is translated as CASSDGNQPQHF.

This chain joins TRBV12-3 or TRBV12-4 and TRBJ1-2; 7 nucleotides line up with TRBD1. Trimming at V came to 6 bases and at J to 5 bases, leaving 6 bases not matched to a gene. CDR3 size: 13 residues. CDR3: CASRRDSGYGYTF. CDR3 bases: TGTGCCAGCAGACGGGACAGCGGATATGGCTACACCTTC.